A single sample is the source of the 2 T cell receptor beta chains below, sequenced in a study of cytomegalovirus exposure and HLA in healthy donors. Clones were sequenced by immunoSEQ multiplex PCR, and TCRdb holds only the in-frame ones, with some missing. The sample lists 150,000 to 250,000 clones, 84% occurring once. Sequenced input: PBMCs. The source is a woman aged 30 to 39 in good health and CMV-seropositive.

The CDR3 sequence is CATSRDRSDTQYF. The CDR3, as DNA: TGTGCCACCAGCAGAGATCGGTCAGATACGCAGTATTTT. V usage is TRBV15 and J usage is TRBJ2-3; D is undetermined. The V end was cut by 0 bases, the J end by 4 bases, with 5 bases between. Germline V gives CDR1 LNHNV, CDR2 YYDKDF (reference sequence). The CDR3 is made up of 13 amino acids.

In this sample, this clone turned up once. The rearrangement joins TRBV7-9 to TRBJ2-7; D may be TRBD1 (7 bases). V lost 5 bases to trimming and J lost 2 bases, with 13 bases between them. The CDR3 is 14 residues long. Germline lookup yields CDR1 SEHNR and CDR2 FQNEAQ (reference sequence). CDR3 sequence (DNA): TGTGCCAGCAGCCTGCGGGACAGTGCCTACGAGCAGTACTTC. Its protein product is CASSLRDSAYEQYF. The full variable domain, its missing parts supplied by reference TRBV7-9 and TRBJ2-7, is DTGVSQNPRHKITKRGQNVTFRCDPISEHNRLYWYRQTLGQGPEFLTYFQNEAQLEKSRLLSDRFSAERPKGSFSTLEIQRTEQGDSAMYLCASSLRDSAYEQYFGPGTRLTVT.